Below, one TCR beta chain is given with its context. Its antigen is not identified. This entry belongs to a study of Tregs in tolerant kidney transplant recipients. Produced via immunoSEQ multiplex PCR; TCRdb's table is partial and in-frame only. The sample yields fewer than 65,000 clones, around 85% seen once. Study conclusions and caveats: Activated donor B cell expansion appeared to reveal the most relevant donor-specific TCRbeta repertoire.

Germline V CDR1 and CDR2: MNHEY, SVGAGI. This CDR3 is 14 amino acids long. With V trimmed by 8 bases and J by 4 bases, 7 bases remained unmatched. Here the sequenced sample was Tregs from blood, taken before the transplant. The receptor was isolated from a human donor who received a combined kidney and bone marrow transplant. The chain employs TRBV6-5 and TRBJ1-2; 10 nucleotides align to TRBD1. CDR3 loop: CASWGTGEIYGYTF. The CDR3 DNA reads TGTGCCAGCTGGGGGACAGGGGAAATCTATGGCTACACCTTC.